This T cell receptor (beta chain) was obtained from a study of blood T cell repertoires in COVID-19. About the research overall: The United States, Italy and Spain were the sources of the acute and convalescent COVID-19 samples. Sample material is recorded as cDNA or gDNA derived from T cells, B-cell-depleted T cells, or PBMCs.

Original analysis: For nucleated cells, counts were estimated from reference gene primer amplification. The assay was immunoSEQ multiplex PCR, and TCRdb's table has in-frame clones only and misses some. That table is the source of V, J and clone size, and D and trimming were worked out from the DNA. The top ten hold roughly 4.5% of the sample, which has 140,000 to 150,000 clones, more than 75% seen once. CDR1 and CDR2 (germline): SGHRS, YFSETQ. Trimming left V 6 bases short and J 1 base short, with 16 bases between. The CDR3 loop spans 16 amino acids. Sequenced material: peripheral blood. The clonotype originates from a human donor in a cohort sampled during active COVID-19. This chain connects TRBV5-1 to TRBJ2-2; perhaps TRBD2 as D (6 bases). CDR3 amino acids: CASKVVPGVNTGELFF. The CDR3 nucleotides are TGCGCCAGCAAGGTTGTGCCGGGAGTGAACACCGGGGAGCTGTTTTTT. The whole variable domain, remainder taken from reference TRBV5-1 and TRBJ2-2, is KAGVTQTPRYLIKTRGQQVTLSCSPISGHRSVSWYQQTPGQGLQFLFEYFSETQRNKGNFPGRFSGRQFSNSRSEMNVSTLELGDSALYLCASKVVPGVNTGELFFGEGSRLTVL.